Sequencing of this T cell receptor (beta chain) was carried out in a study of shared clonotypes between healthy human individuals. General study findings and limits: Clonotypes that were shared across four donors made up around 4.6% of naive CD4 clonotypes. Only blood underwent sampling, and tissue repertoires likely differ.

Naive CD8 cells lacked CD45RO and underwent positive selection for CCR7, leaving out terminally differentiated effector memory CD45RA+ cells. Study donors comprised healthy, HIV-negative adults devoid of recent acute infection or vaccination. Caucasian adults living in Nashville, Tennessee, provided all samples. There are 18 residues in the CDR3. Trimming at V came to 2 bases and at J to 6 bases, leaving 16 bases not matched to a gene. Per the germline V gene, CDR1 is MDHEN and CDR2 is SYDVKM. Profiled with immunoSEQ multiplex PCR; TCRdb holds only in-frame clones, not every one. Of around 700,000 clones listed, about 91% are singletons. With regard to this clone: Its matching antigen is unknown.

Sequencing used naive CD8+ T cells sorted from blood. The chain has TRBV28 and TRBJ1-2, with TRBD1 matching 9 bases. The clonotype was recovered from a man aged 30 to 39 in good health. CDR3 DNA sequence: TGTGCCAGCAGTTTACGTGTTGGTACCGGGACAGGGCATCATGGCTACACCTTC. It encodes CASSLRVGTGTGHHGYTF.